This T cell receptor beta chain was captured in a study of cytomegalovirus exposure and HLA in healthy donors. The wider study: Approximately 80 million unique TCRs, all from HLA-typed donors, were included in an early release of the data.

Germline assignment: CDR1 SGHVS and CDR2 FQNEAQ. V shed 1 base and J shed 7 bases, with 11 bases lying between them. The CDR3 is 14 amino acids. It was with 60 Vbeta and 13 Jbeta primers that the PCR ran. Per the authors' pipeline: In a later analysis, the count reached some 73 million unique TCR beta chains, with roughly 11 million shared. Only in-frame clones appear in the TCRdb table, and some are missing; sequencing was by immunoSEQ multiplex PCR. The V and J calls and clone size come from that table; D and trimming were worked out from the DNA. The sample consists of roughly 93,000 clones, roughly 70% of them appearing once. Regarding the study as a whole: Reportedly, TCR beta sequences accurately predicted HLA-A and HLA-B alleles in most subjects.

About this clone itself: Antigen: not known.

The receptor's source is a male donor in good health and CMV-seronegative. The rearrangement links TRBV7-8 to TRBJ1-5; no clear D. The sequencing sample was made of PBMCs. CDR3 region: CASSLVSREQPQHF. The CDR3 DNA reads as TGTGCCAGCAGCTTAGTTAGTAGGGAGCAGCCCCAGCATTTT.